This T cell receptor beta chain is from a study of graft-versus-host responses after intestinal transplantation. To release intraepithelial and lamina propria lymphocytes, the graft tissue was processed. CDR3 length: 15 residues. The germline V and J ends were trimmed by 4 bases and 4 bases, with 16 bases remaining between them. The germline CDR1 and CDR2 sequences are SEHNR and FQNEAQ (reference sequence). TCRdb's copy holds only in-frame clones and misses some; the assay was immunoSEQ multiplex PCR. The table lists about 37,000 clones, approximately 90% of them singletons. The sequenced sample was ileum tissue, obtained around 200 days after intestinal transplant. The rearrangement joins TRBV7-9 to TRBJ1-2, with a weak D call TRBD1 (6 bases). The clonotype comes from a human patient who received an intestinal transplant, so some T cells may come from the graft donor. CDR3 sequence (DNA): TGTGCCAGCAGCTCCATCACAGGGAGAGTCTATGGCTACACCTTC. The encoded protein is CASSSITGRVYGYTF.